The 21 T cell receptor beta chains presented below share a single source sample, sequenced in a study of OX40 agonist ivuxolimab in advanced cancers. Profiling relied on immunoSEQ multiplex PCR, and the TCRdb table lists in-frame clones only, not all of them. Seen here are about 58,000 clones, over 80% observed once, and the top ten hold around 1.8%. The sequencing here drew on CD4+ or CD8+ T cells sorted from blood, taken in a trial of the OX40 agonist ivuxolimab. All receptors come from an adult with an advanced solid tumor such as melanoma, head and neck, liver or kidney cancer.

This clone came up once. The chain recombines TRBV7-6 with TRBJ2-5, with 11 bases identical to TRBD2. Germline CDR1 is SGHVS and CDR2 is FNYEAQ. V lost 4 bases and J lost 1; bases outside the gene matches: 8. CDR3 length: 17 amino acids. The CDR3 reads CASSSLGLAGPQETQYF. DNA of the CDR3: TGTGCCAGCAGCTCACTAGGACTAGCGGGCCCCCAAGAGACCCAGTACTTC.

The count of this clone is one. CDR3 sequence (DNA): TGCGCCAGCAGCCCCGGACAGGGGATAGGTACTAATGAAAAACTGTTTTTT. It yields the protein CASSPGQGIGTNEKLFF. The chain is built from TRBV5-1 and TRBJ1-4; 9 bases match TRBD1. Germline trimming cut 4 bases from V and 2 bases from J; bases unmatched to any gene: 9. The CDR3 consists of 17 residues. Per the germline V gene, CDR1 is SGHRS and CDR2 is YFSETQ.

This chain connects TRBV2 to TRBJ2-7; tentatively, D is TRBD1 (6 bases). Between the trimmed V and J ends, which lost 6 bases and 5 bases, there was a span of 11 bases. Germline assignment: CDR1 SNHLY and CDR2 FYNNEI. The CDR3 is made up of 12 amino acids. CDR3 nucleotides: TGTGCCAGCAGCGTGAACAGGGACGAGCAGTACTTC. Amino acid sequence: CASSVNRDEQYF.

This clone was counted a single time. The V and J genes are TRBV18 and TRBJ2-5; tentatively, D is TRBD2 (5 bases). Germline assignment: CDR1 KGHSH and CDR2 LQKENI. V gave up 1 base and J gave up 2 bases, with 14 bases separating them. The CDR3 runs to 16 residues. CDR3 nucleotides: TGTGCCAGCTCACCACGGGTGACGGAGGTTCAAGAGACCCAGTACTTC. It codes for CASSPRVTEVQETQYF. Filled out from reference TRBV18 and TRBJ2-5, the complete variable domain reads NAGVMQNPRHLVRRRGQEARLRCSPMKGHSHVYWYRQLPEEGLKFMVYLQKENIIDESGMPKERFSAEFPKEGPSILRIQQVVRGDSAAYFCASSPRVTEVQETQYFGPGTRLLVL.

V and J are TRBV4-3 and TRBJ1-3, with D perhaps matching TRBD1 (5 bases). The CDR3 spans 16 residues. V was cut by 1 base and J by 1 base, with 11 bases left in between. Germline assignment: CDR1 LGHNA and CDR2 YSLEER. The CDR3 protein is CASSQVLGVSGNTIYF. The CDR3, as DNA: TGCGCCAGCAGCCAAGTTTTGGGGGTATCTGGAAACACCATATATTTT.

The rearrangement links TRBV6-5 to TRBJ1-1; D remains unclear. CDR3 length equals 13 residues. CDR1 is MNHEY, CDR2 SVGAGI, per germline. Trimming took off 2 bases at V and 1 base at J, with 5 bases between the two ends. In nucleotides, the CDR3 is TGTGCCAGCAGTTACGACCCGAACACTGAAGCTTTCTTT. It codes for CASSYDPNTEAFF.

The V gene is TRBV11-1, the J gene TRBJ2-7; no clear D. The CDR3 length is 13 residues. V lost 1 base and J lost 6, with 10 bases in between. Per the germline V gene, CDR1 is SGHAT and CDR2 is FQDESV (reference sequence). In DNA form, the CDR3 reads TGTGCCAGCAGCTTAGGACTGGTGGGCGAGCAGTACTTC. It translates to CASSLGLVGEQYF.

J is TRBJ2-2 and V is TRBV5-1; D unresolved. Trimming shortened V by 2 bases and J by 0 bases, and 8 bases separated the two germline ends. The germline gives CDR1 SGHRS, CDR2 YFSETQ. The CDR3 covers 15 residues. The CDR3 coding sequence is TGCGCCAGCAGCTTTTTAGCCGCGAACACCGGGGAGCTGTTTTTT. Translating it yields CASSFLAANTGELFF.

The chain has TRBV5-4 and TRBJ2-7; D is ambiguous. Germline V gives CDR1 SGHNT, CDR2 YYREEE (reference sequence). The V and J ends lost 0 bases and 0 bases respectively, with 10 bases between them. The CDR3 contains 15 residues. CDR3 DNA sequence: TGTGCCAGCAGCTTGGGGCAGGACCCCTCCTACGAGCAGTACTTC. Amino acids: CASSLGQDPSYEQYF.

The gene calls are TRBV2 and TRBJ1-5; 9 bases match TRBD1. CDR1 and CDR2 from the germline V gene are SNHLY and FYNNEI. V trimming: 6 bases; J trimming: 2 bases; junction bases outside the gene matches: 2. The CDR3 totals 14 residues. CDR3 in DNA: TGTGCCAGCAGGACAGGGGGGGGCAATCAGCCCCAGCATTTT. It translates to CASRTGGGNQPQHF.

The chain uses TRBV19 and TRBJ2-1; a possible D gene is TRBD2 (6 bases). CDR1 is LNHDA and CDR2 is SQIVND in the germline V gene (reference sequence). Deletions cut 4 bases from V and 1 base from J, with 11 bases between. The CDR3 has 15 residues. As DNA, the CDR3 is TGTGCCAGTAGTAGGGGGGATGGATCCTACAATGAGCAGTTCTTC. This translates into CASSRGDGSYNEQFF.

This rearrangement joins TRBV7-6 to TRBJ2-1, with 11 positions matching TRBD2. Germline CDR1 is SGHVS and CDR2 is FNYEAQ. Trimming took 4 bases from V and 9 from J; bases not matched to a gene: 2. CDR3 length: 13 amino acids. The CDR3 region is CASSSTSGGEQFF. CDR3 coding DNA: TGTGCCAGCAGCTCCACTAGCGGGGGTGAGCAGTTCTTC.

J is TRBJ2-5 and V is TRBV7-2; 8 bases agree with TRBD1. In germline, CDR1 is SGHTA, CDR2 FQGNSA. The CDR3 totals 17 residues. Germline trimming cut 5 bases from V and 2 bases from J; bases unmatched to any gene: 13. The CDR3 protein is CASSQTQGARIQETQYF. Here the CDR3 DNA reads TGTGCCAGCAGCCAAACCCAGGGGGCGCGAATACAAGAGACCCAGTACTTC.

This clone was seen only a few times. The rearrangement links TRBV30 to TRBJ1-6, with D perhaps matching TRBD1 (6 bases). The CDR3 has 12 amino acids. The V end was cut by 3 bases, the J end by 9 bases, with 9 bases between. Germline V gene sequence: CDR1 GTSNPN, CDR2 SVGIG (reference sequence). CDR3 sequence: CAWRQGFSPLHF. Here the CDR3 DNA reads TGTGCCTGGAGACAGGGTTTTTCACCCCTCCACTTT.

The J gene is TRBJ1-1, the V gene TRBV5-1, with D perhaps TRBD1 (5 bases). Germline CDR1 SGHRS, CDR2 YFSETQ. The CDR3 covers 14 residues. V was shortened by 2 bases and J by 1 base, with 9 bases between the two germline ends. The CDR3: CASSFYRTNTEAFF. Written as DNA, the CDR3 is TGCGCCAGCAGCTTTTACAGGACGAACACTGAAGCTTTCTTT. The variable domain in full, with the rest retrieved from reference TRBV5-1 and TRBJ1-1, is KAGVTQTPRYLIKTRGQQVTLSCSPISGHRSVSWYQQTPGQGLQFLFEYFSETQRNKGNFPGRFSGRQFSNSRSEMNVSTLELGDSALYLCASSFYRTNTEAFFGQGTRLTVV.

The chain employs TRBV7-9 and TRBJ2-3; D not resolved. Trimming stripped 1 base from V and 4 bases from J, with 3 bases between. The CDR3 spans 12 residues. Germline assignment: CDR1 SEHNR and CDR2 FQNEAQ (reference sequence). In DNA, the CDR3 is TGTGCCAGCAGCTTAGGCGCAGATACGCAGTATTTT. It is translated as CASSLGADTQYF.

This sequence joins TRBV5-4 and TRBJ2-3; 14 bases are a match to TRBD2. Per germline, CDR1 SGHNT and CDR2 YYREEE (reference sequence). V was pared by 4 bases and J by 5 bases, with 9 bases of the junction left unmatched. The CDR3 consists of 17 residues. The CDR3 protein is CASSLGLAGVLGDTQYF. The CDR3 bases are TGTGCCAGCAGCCTGGGACTAGCGGGAGTTCTGGGAGATACGCAGTATTTT.

In its sample, this clone was seen once. V and J are TRBV28 and TRBJ2-5, with D uncertain. The CDR3 covers 10 residues. Germline assignment: CDR1 MDHEN and CDR2 SYDVKM. The V gene lost 5 bases and the J gene lost 9 bases, with 7 bases spanning the gap. The CDR3 DNA follows: TGTGCCAGCAGTGGGCAGGCCCAGTACTTC. Its translation is CASSGQAQYF.

The gene calls are TRBV9 and TRBJ2-2; 9 bases are shared with TRBD1. V lost 3 bases, J lost 8 bases, and 5 bases stayed unmatched. The CDR3 loop spans 14 amino acids. CDR1 is SGDLS, CDR2 YYNGEE, per germline. CDR3 nucleotides: TGTGCCAGCAGCGGCGGGACAGGGTTTGGGGAGCTGTTTTTT. Protein: CASSGGTGFGELFF.

The chain carries TRBV11-1 and TRBJ2-7; D remains unclear. With 3 bases removed from V and 2 bases from J, the gap between germline ends came to 8 bases. The CDR3 sequence is 13 residues long. Germline lookup yields CDR1 SGHAT and CDR2 FQDESV (reference sequence). The CDR3 spells CASSFSSPYEQYF. The CDR3, as DNA: TGTGCCAGCAGCTTTTCCTCTCCCTACGAGCAGTACTTC.

This clone was observed a handful of times. The V call is TRBV7-9, the J call TRBJ1-2; D remains unclear. The CDR3 runs 10 residues. The V end was cut by 5 bases, the J end by 10 bases, with 8 bases between. Germline-derived CDR1 and CDR2 are SEHNR and FQNEAQ (reference sequence). CDR3 bases: TGTGCCAGCAGCCCAGCGCCCTACACCTTC. It yields the protein CASSPAPYTF.